This entry lists 26 T cell receptor beta chains sequenced from one sample in a study of lung T cells in sarcoidosis with Löfgren's syndrome (dated by TCRdb to about 2017). Sequenced using an Illumina MiSeq. TCRdb ran its own pipeline on the public reads, namely fastp trimming at Q25 and MiXCR clone calling, and kept in-frame beta chains. Each CDR3 protein appears once, grouped with its most common genes and DNA. The sample table holds about 19,000 distinct CDR3 sequences, of which 21% were seen once. The top ten clones comprise around 0.8% of the sample. The sequencing sample was made of CD4+ T cells from bronchoalveolar lavage. The receptors shown here come from a human donor with sarcoidosis (Löfgren's syndrome or another form), or a control subject (not recorded which).

By its share, this clonotype is medium-sized (0.01 to 0.1%). The V and J genes are TRBV20-1 and TRBJ2-1; D is ambiguous. Germline V lookup: CDR1 DFQATT, CDR2 SNEGSKA (reference sequence). The CDR3 totals 10 residues. Trimming left V 6 bases short and J 9 bases short, with 9 bases between. The CDR3 reads CSAVGSEQFF. The DNA of the CDR3 is TGCAGTGCAGTAGGATCTGAGCAGTTCTTC.

This clonotype was detected ten times or more. The chain has TRBV11-3 and TRBJ1-1; the D is unclear. Trimming shortened V by 5 bases and J by 1 base, and 8 bases separated the two germline ends. In germline, CDR1 is SGHNT, CDR2 YENEEA. CDR3 length equals 13 residues. CDR3 nucleotides: TGTGCCAGCAGCCTTCAGTGGAACACTGAAGCTTTCTTT. Translating gives CASSLQWNTEAFF.

In its sample, this clonotype was seen many times. This chain uses TRBV18 with TRBJ1-6, with a possible D match to TRBD1 (5 bases). Between the trimmed V and J ends, which lost 6 bases and 6 bases, there was a span of 12 bases. Germline V CDR1 and CDR2: KGHSH, LQKENI. The CDR3 sequence is 14 residues long. The CDR3 reads CASSQGQPNSPLHF. CDR3 in DNA: TGTGCCAGCTCGCAAGGACAACCTAATTCACCCCTCCACTTT.

A note on this clonotype: This may be a read error: a much more frequent sequence differs by one nucleotide. V gene TRBV28 combines with J gene TRBJ2-1; D uncertain. Germline assignment: CDR1 MDHEN and CDR2 SYDVKM. This CDR3 is built from 12 residues. The CDR3 region is CATENMGNEQLF. The DNA for the CDR3 is TGTGCCACCGAGAACATGGGCAATGAGCAGCTCTTC. The variable domain in full, with the rest retrieved from reference TRBV28 and TRBJ2-1, is DVKVTQSSRYLVKRTGEKVFLECVQDMDHENMFWYRQDPGLGLRLIYFSYDVKMKEKGDIPEGYSVSREKKERFSLILESASTNQTSMYLCATENMGNEQLFGPGTRLTVL.

This clonotype has just a few counts. V and J are TRBV2 and TRBJ2-7, with no clear D. The CDR3 is 13 residues long. The germline V gene has CDR1 SNHLY and CDR2 FYNNEI. V shed 3 bases and J shed 7 bases, with 13 bases lying between them. CDR3 region: CASSEGGFREQYF. In DNA form, the CDR3 reads TGTGCCAGCAGTGAGGGCGGCTTCCGAGAGCAGTACTTC. Supplemented by reference TRBV2 and TRBJ2-7, the full variable domain reads EPEVTQTPSHQVTQMGQEVILRCVPISNHLYFYWYRQILGQKVEFLVSFYNNEISEKSEIFDDQFSVERPDGSNFTLKIRSTKLEDSAMYFCASSEGGFREQYFGPGTRLTVT.

The rearrangement uses TRBV5-1 and TRBJ1-5, with D maybe TRBD1 (6 bases). The germline V gene has CDR1 SGHRS and CDR2 YFSETQ. The CDR3 sequence is 15 residues long. V was pared by 1 base and J by 7 bases, with 15 bases between. The CDR3, as DNA: TGCGCCAGCAGCTTGAAACAGGGAAGGGGACAGCCCCAGCATTTT. Its protein is CASSLKQGRGQPQHF.

By share, this clonotype counts as medium-sized. The chain couples TRBV15 to TRBJ2-3, with D hard to call. This CDR3 is 13 amino acids long. The V gene's germline CDR1 is LNHNV and CDR2 YYDKDF (reference sequence). V dropped 2 bases and J dropped 2 bases, with 5 bases sitting between them. The CDR3 protein is CATSRQITDTQYF. DNA for the CDR3: TGTGCCACCAGCAGACAAATCACAGATACGCAGTATTTT.

In this sample, this clonotype turned up many times. The CDR3, as DNA: TGTGCCAGCAGTCGGGTGAACACTGAAGCTTTCTTT. Its translation is CASSRVNTEAFF. The genes are TRBV6-1 and TRBJ1-1; no clear D gene. Germline-derived CDR1 and CDR2 are MNHNS and SASEGT. The V and J ends lost 5 bases and 0 bases respectively, with 4 bases between them. The length of the CDR3 is 12 residues.

This clonotype came up a few times. The chain joins TRBV10-2 to TRBJ2-1; possible D gene TRBD1, 6 bases. The CDR3 contains 12 residues. V was cut by 5 bases and J by 7 bases, with 9 bases left in between. Germline loops: CDR1 WSHSY, CDR2 SAAADI. The DNA of the CDR3 is TGCGCCAGCAGTTGGACAGATAATGAGCAGTTCTTC. Amino acid sequence: CASSWTDNEQFF.

In its sample, this clonotype is medium-sized. The J gene is TRBJ2-3, the V gene TRBV20-1, with D hard to call. Germline CDR1 is DFQATT and CDR2 is SNEGSKA (reference sequence). Trimming left V 3 bases short and J 1 base short, with 14 bases between. The CDR3 loop spans 15 amino acids. CDR3 bases: TGCAGTGCTAGCCACTTCCCGTTGGGCACAGATACGCAGTATTTT. Amino acid sequence: CSASHFPLGTDTQYF.

Judged by abundance, this clonotype is medium-sized (0.01 to 0.1%). The CDR3 coding sequence is TGCAGTGCTAGGATGGGGTCAGTCACTGAAGCTTTCTTT. Translated, it gives CSARMGSVTEAFF. The chain carries TRBV20-1 and TRBJ1-1, with unresolved D. This CDR3 has 13 amino acids. The V end was cut by 3 bases, the J end by 4 bases, with 12 bases between. Germline CDR1 is DFQATT and CDR2 is SNEGSKA (reference sequence).

This clonotype came up many times. This chain uses TRBV12-3 or TRBV12-4 with TRBJ2-5; the D call may be TRBD1 or TRBD2 (5 bases each). This CDR3 spans 13 amino acids. V dropped 4 bases and J dropped 7 bases, with 13 bases sitting between them. CDR3 in amino acids: CASSWGPRGTQYF. The CDR3 DNA follows: TGTGCCAGCAGTTGGGGACCTCGAGGGACCCAGTACTTC.

About this clonotype itself: This could be a read error, since a much larger clone is one nucleotide away. The chain links TRBV20-1 to TRBJ2-6, with TRBD1 identical over 7 bases. Germline CDR1 is DFQATT and CDR2 is SNEGSKA (reference sequence). The CDR3 totals 15 residues. DNA of the CDR3: TGCAGTGCGGAACGGGACAGCTCTGGGGCCAACGTCCTGGCTTTC. Translation gives CSAERDSSGANVLAF.

A word on this clonotype: This clone may be a read error of a much larger clone one base away. The V call is TRBV3-1, the J call TRBJ2-5, with 11 bases lining up with TRBD2. This CDR3 is built from 15 residues. Trimming took 4 bases from V and 3 from J; bases not matched to a gene: 4. The germline V gene has CDR1 LGHDT and CDR2 YNNKEL (reference sequence). The CDR3 DNA reads as TGTGCCAGCAGCCCTCGACTAGCGGGAAAAGAGACCCAGTACTTC. Translating it yields CASSPRLAGKETQYF.

Comments on this clonotype: With a much larger clone just one base away, this may be a read error. The chain has TRBV2 and TRBJ1-1, with D uncertain. The CDR3 loop spans 11 amino acids. Deletions cut 6 bases from V and 12 bases from J, with 14 bases between. The germline gives CDR1 SNHLY, CDR2 FYNNEI. The CDR3 sequence: CASRYSGFSFF. The CDR3 region has the DNA TGTGCCAGCAGGTACAGTGGATTTTCTTTCTTT.

This clonotype is medium-sized by share. The chain couples TRBV28 to TRBJ2-3, with 8 bases matching TRBD2. CDR3 length: 15 residues. V shed 6 bases, J shed 5 bases, and the junction held 10 bases outside the gene matches. Germline assignment: CDR1 MDHEN and CDR2 SYDVKM. CDR3 residues: CASSSPGLGRDTQYF. The CDR3 DNA reads as TGTGCCAGCAGCTCTCCGGGACTAGGAAGAGATACGCAGTATTTT.

This clonotype has more than one count but fewer than ten. The rearrangement joins TRBV5-4 to TRBJ2-7; D gene ambiguous. In germline, CDR1 is SGHNT, CDR2 YYREEE (reference sequence). Trimming stripped 3 bases from V and 0 bases from J, with 7 bases between. The CDR3 consists of 13 residues. CDR3: CASSSISSYEQYF. The CDR3, as DNA: TGTGCCAGCAGCTCAATAAGCTCCTACGAGCAGTACTTC.

This clonotype was counted a single time. Possible read error: a much larger clone is one base away. The chain is built from TRBV20-1 and TRBJ2-7, with 10 positions matching TRBD1. Germline loops: CDR1 DFQATT, CDR2 SNEGSKA (reference sequence). This CDR3 spans 14 amino acids. The CDR3 DNA is TGCAGTGCTTACCGGGACAGGGGTTTAGACGAGCGGTACTTC. Translation gives CSAYRDRGLDERYF.

As for this clonotype: Since a much larger clone is just one base distant, this may be a read error. The chain uses TRBV18 and TRBJ1-1; D unclear. The germline CDR1 and CDR2 sequences are KGHSH and LQKENI. The CDR3 loop spans 14 amino acids. CDR3: CVSSPRTLNTEAFF. CDR3 DNA sequence: TGTGTCAGCTCACCCAGGACCCTGAACACTGAAGCTTTCTTT.

A note on this clonotype: This could be a read error, since a much larger clone is one nucleotide away. This rearrangement joins TRBV7-2 to TRBJ1-2; 7 bases fit TRBD1. The CDR3 runs 15 residues. Germline-derived CDR1 and CDR2 are SGHTA and FQGNSA. Written as DNA, the CDR3 is TGTGCCAGCAGCTTATCAGGGGGGGATGGCTATGGCTGCACCTTC. Translation: CASSLSGGDGYGCTF.

This clonotype was counted a few times. The V gene is TRBV5-1, the J gene TRBJ2-1; D is perhaps TRBD1 (6 bases). Germline V gene lookup returns CDR1 SGHRS and CDR2 YFSETQ. Trimming left V 3 bases short and J 0 bases short, with 13 bases between. The CDR3 length is 16 residues. The CDR3 DNA reads TGCGCCAGCAGCTCCCTACAGGGAATCTCCTACAATGAGCAGTTCTTC. This translates into CASSSLQGISYNEQFF.

Concerning this clonotype itself: A much larger clonotype is one base distant, so this may be a read error. The genes are TRBV28 and TRBJ2-7; D might be TRBD1 (6 bases). CDR1 is MDHEN, CDR2 SYDVKM, per germline. This CDR3 is 12 amino acids long. The CDR3: CASGGPYYEQHF. As DNA, the CDR3 is TGTGCCAGCGGGGGCCCCTACTACGAGCAGCACTTC.

Concerning this clonotype itself: A single base separates this from a much larger clone, so it may be a read error. DNA for the CDR3: TGTGCCAGCAGTTACACCTCCCCTAACTATGGCTACGCCTTC. Its translation is CASSYTSPNYGYAF. J is TRBJ1-2 and V is TRBV28; D gene uncertain. Per the germline V gene, CDR1 is MDHEN and CDR2 is SYDVKM. This CDR3 comprises 14 residues.

The chain carries TRBV5-5 and TRBJ2-4; TRBD2 matches 13 bases. Trimming cost V 4 bases and J 9 bases; bases outside gene matches: 7. Germline V gives CDR1 SGHKS, CDR2 YYEKEE (reference sequence). CDR3 length equals 15 residues. This CDR3 is CASSMGLAGSGIQYF. The CDR3 nucleotides read TGTGCCAGCAGCATGGGACTAGCGGGATCGGGCATTCAGTACTTC.

This clonotype appeared a few times. CDR3 DNA: TGTGCCAGCAGCTTGCCGACAAAACAAGAGACCCAGTACTTC. This translates into CASSLPTKQETQYF. V and J are TRBV7-9 and TRBJ2-5; D remains ambiguous. The germline V and J ends were trimmed by 3 bases and 2 bases, with 10 bases remaining between them. Germline CDR1 reads SEHNR; CDR2 reads FQNEAQ (reference sequence). The CDR3 length is 14 residues.

Details on this clonotype: A read error is possible here, since a much larger clone lies one base away. The chain recombines TRBV20-1 with TRBJ1-6, with D unresolved. The CDR3 has 13 amino acids. Trimming took 3 bases from V and 7 from J, leaving 10 bases between them. Germline CDR1 DFQATT, CDR2 SNEGSKA (reference sequence). CDR3 loop: CSASARPNSPLHF. DNA for the CDR3: TGCAGTGCTAGTGCAAGGCCCAATTCACCCCTCCACTTT.